The entry below describes one TCR beta chain. The antigen this receptor binds is unknown. No base qualities exist here, and no much larger clone lies one base off it. One collaborating source in Seattle enrolled patients during active infection and followed them longitudinally through the course of disease. Collaborating institutions collected whole blood in K2EDTA tubes following their own protocols. For TCRbeta analysis, collaborator samples were shipped as frozen whole blood, as isolated PBMCs, or as DNA extracted from either sample type. The immunoSEQ Assay, a bias-controlled multiplex PCR, was used to amplify TCRbeta CDR3 regions from genomic DNA. Per the authors' processing: The number of nucleated cells in each sample was estimated by amplification of reference gene primers within the assay. Sequence reads were collapsed and filtered to measure the absolute abundance of every unique TCRbeta CDR3 rearrangement. For each sample, productive Simpson clonality was calculated as the square root of Simpson's diversity index over productive rearrangements. This immuneACCESS table, as held by TCRdb, lists in-frame sequences with V and J called but not all clones. Of the missing ones, under half trace to an unresolved V gene in checked studies; the others have no known cause. V, J and clone size derive from that table, while D and trimming were established from the DNA sequence. Present in this sample are tens of thousands of clones, roughly four fifths of which were seen just once. The ten largest make up 4% to 6% of the sample.

Counted from cysteine to phenylalanine, this CDR3 has 13 amino acids. Solely the CDR3 DNA is kept, with 39 bases framed from the first base. The V and J ends are trimmed by 0 bases and 3 bases, leaving 7 bases between them. From a lookup of the germline V gene, CDR1 and CDR2 are SGHDT and YYEEEE. The data are from a study of blood T cell repertoires in COVID-19 (TCRdb year 2020). About the investigation overall: The collaborator samples originated in the United States, Italy and Spain and spanned the acute and convalescent phases of COVID-19. The material from the prospective study consisted of cDNA or gDNA derived from T cells, B-cell-depleted T cells, or PBMCs. Subjects who had been exposed to COVID-19, were actively infected with it, or had recovered from it provided the deeply sampled blood TCRbeta repertoires that made up the dataset. The repertoires were released in a freely available public database meant as a resource for research on the immune response to SARS-CoV-2. The samples were drawn from the first 160 participants of the ongoing ImmuneRACE study and from under 1,500 subjects provided by 6 global collaborators. A de-identified subject ID, COVID-19 status, age in years and sex were almost always included in the sample metadata. Where HLA class I and class II types were available, the types were taken from metadata supplied by the sample provider, not from assay-based typing.

Results and caveats for the whole study, not just this receptor: The amount of clinical and demographic metadata varied by source and participant and was provided uncurated.

The chain couples TRBV5-6 to TRBJ2-7, with the D segment identity uncertain. The receptor was isolated from a man aged 80 or over with COVID-19, enrolled during active disease. The sequencing input was peripheral blood. For the CDR3, the sequence is CASSLANSYEQYF. The DNA sequence is TGTGCCAGCAGCTTGGCCAACAGCTACGAGCAGTACTTC. Supplemented by the reference TRBV5-6 and TRBJ2-7 proteins around the CDR3, the complete variable domain is DAGVTQSPTHLIKTRGQQVTLRCSPKSGHDTVSWYQQALGQGPQFIFQYYEEEERQRGNFPDRFSGHQFPNYSSELNVNALLLGDSALYLCASSLANSYEQYFGPGTRLTVT.